The entry below describes one T cell receptor (beta chain). These data are taken from a study of blood T cell repertoires in COVID-19. Whole-study context: Researchers got acute and convalescent COVID-19 samples from the United States, Italy and Spain.

As originally analysed: Quantification of nucleated cells was approximated via reference gene primer amplification. Data came from immunoSEQ multiplex PCR; TCRdb stores just in-frame clones and leaves some out. That table supplies the V and J calls and clone size; D and trimming were determined from the DNA. The sample lists about 180,000 clones; around 80% were seen once. V lost 7 bases and J lost 8, with 8 bases in between. CDR3 length equals 11 residues. The sample was peripheral blood. The chain has TRBV12-3 or TRBV12-4 and TRBJ2-2; unclear D gene. The source is a woman of 80 years or more with COVID-19, enrolled during active disease. The CDR3 loop reads CASTLRGELFF. DNA for the CDR3: TGTGCCAGCACCCTGAGGGGGGAGCTGTTTTTT.